The source of this T cell receptor beta chain is a study of OX40 agonist ivuxolimab in advanced cancers. On the study more broadly: Head and neck, renal cell, melanoma or hepatocellular carcinoma were the cancers that dose-escalation patients had. Study-wide findings and caveats: Expanded peripheral T-cell antigen specificity went undetermined.

Germline V CDR1 and CDR2: SGHTA, FQGNSA. V was shortened by 7 bases and J by 0 bases, with 13 bases between the two germline ends. The CDR3 runs to 14 residues. Sequencing was performed with immunoSEQ multiplex PCR; in TCRdb, only in-frame clones are kept and a portion is missing. Of some 72,000 clones listed, 92% were seen once; the top ten hold 9.5% to 12%. Concerning this clone: The antigen remains undetermined.

This clonotype was obtained from an adult with an advanced solid tumor such as melanoma, head and neck, liver or kidney cancer. This specimen consisted of CD4+ or CD8+ T cells sorted from blood, obtained in a trial of the OX40 agonist ivuxolimab. The chain recombines TRBV7-2 with TRBJ2-7; D remains unclear. The CDR3 is CASTIQVSSYEQYF. Here the CDR3 DNA reads TGTGCCAGCACCATTCAGGTCAGCTCCTACGAGCAGTACTTC.